The 32 T cell receptor beta chains listed next were all sequenced from one sample in a study of spatial heterogeneity in lung cancer. Time point in this sample: sample taken at primary tumor resection. TCRdb reprocessed the 5' RACE reads via MiXCR and lists one record per CDR3 protein. Among 9,900 or so distinct CDR3 sequences listed, roughly 12% were seen once. For these TCRs, the target antigens are not known. Findings of the study overall: Counts of expanded alpha and beta TCRs within tumors tracked the tumor nonsynonymous mutation count.

The sample in question was lung tumor tissue, obtained at surgery. These receptors came from a male donor with early-stage non-small cell lung cancer.

V and J are TRBV29-1 and TRBJ2-7; TRBD1 might be the D (6 bases). V dropped 3 bases and J dropped 4 bases, with 13 bases sitting between them. Germline V gene lookup returns CDR1 SQVTM and CDR2 ANQGSEA. The CDR3 is 13 residues long. This CDR3 reads CSVDSGTNYEQYF. The CDR3 DNA reads as TGCAGCGTTGACTCGGGGACAAATTACGAGCAGTACTTC.

This clonotype has a count of ten or more. The chain combines TRBV7-3 with TRBJ2-2; 7 positions agree with TRBD2. The CDR3 is made up of 16 amino acids. CDR1 is SGHTA and CDR2 is FQGTGA in the germline V gene. Unmatched junction bases numbered 9, after V lost 2 bases and J lost 6 bases. CDR3 loop: CASSLGAGTNAGELFF. As DNA, the CDR3 is TGTGCCAGCAGCTTAGGCGCCGGGACTAACGCCGGGGAGCTGTTTTTT.

This clonotype is termed medium-sized. The chain combines TRBV28 with TRBJ1-1; possibly TRBD1 for D (6 bases). Trimming removed 7 bases from V and 8 bases from J, with 11 bases in between. The CDR3 is made up of 11 amino acids. From germline, CDR1 is MDHEN and CDR2 SYDVKM. CDR3 in amino acids: CASIIRGEAFF. The CDR3 coding sequence is TGTGCCAGCATTATCAGGGGAGAAGCTTTCTTT.

The chain links TRBV5-1 to TRBJ2-3; the match to TRBD1 covers 12 bases. The CDR3 has 16 amino acids. V was pared by 2 bases and J by 4 bases, with 5 bases of the junction left unmatched. Per the germline V gene, CDR1 is SGHRS and CDR2 is YFSETQ. The CDR3 DNA follows: TGCGCCAGCAGCTTCGGGGACAGGGGGCCTGCAGATACGCAGTATTTT. Translated, it gives CASSFGDRGPADTQYF.

This clonotype was observed many times. The chain uses TRBV6-4 and TRBJ2-2; unclear D gene. The length of the CDR3 is 15 residues. Germline CDR1 reads MRHNA; CDR2 reads SNTAGT. Trimming stripped 2 bases from V and 5 bases from J, with 12 bases between. CDR3 sequence reads: CASSDRPGFTGELFF. The CDR3, as DNA: TGTGCCAGCAGTGACCGCCCTGGATTTACCGGGGAGCTGTTTTTT.

This rearrangement joins TRBV12-3 or TRBV12-4 to TRBJ1-2, with TRBD1 as a possible D gene (5 bases). Trimming pared 7 bases from V and 4 bases from J, leaving 10 bases between. The CDR3 covers 12 residues. CDR3 sequence reads: CASKGLFYGYTF. The CDR3, as DNA: TGTGCCAGCAAGGGGCTTTTCTATGGCTACACCTTC.

This clonotype was observed many times. The CDR3 DNA is TGTGCCACCAGCATCCATTGGGCTAGCGGGTTCCACGAGCAGTACTTC. Translating it yields CATSIHWASGFHEQYF. The chain is built from TRBV15 and TRBJ2-7, with 8 bases matching TRBD2. Trimming cost V 4 bases and J 5 bases; bases outside gene matches: 13. The CDR3 is made up of 16 amino acids. The V gene's germline CDR1 is LNHNV and CDR2 YYDKDF (reference sequence).

This clonotype has at least ten counts. The J gene is TRBJ1-6, the V gene TRBV3-1, with D unresolved. V lost 4 bases and J lost 8, with 9 bases in between. The CDR3 has 13 amino acids. Germline V CDR1 and CDR2: LGHDT, YNNKEL (reference sequence). The CDR3 here is CASSRVEDSPLHF. For the CDR3, the DNA is TGTGCCAGCAGCCGAGTGGAGGATTCACCCCTCCACTTT.

Ten or more counts support this clonotype. V usage is TRBV6-5 and J usage is TRBJ2-7; D unclear. CDR3 length: 11 residues. V lost 2 bases and J lost 6, with 5 bases in between. Germline V lookup: CDR1 MNHEY, CDR2 SVGAGI. CDR3 coding DNA: TGTGCCAGCAGTTACGGGGTCGAGCAGTACTTC. It encodes CASSYGVEQYF.

In this sample, this clonotype turned up many times. The J gene is TRBJ1-6, the V gene TRBV12-3 or TRBV12-4, with D possibly matching TRBD1 (6 bases). CDR3 length equals 14 residues. Between the trimmed V and J ends, which lost 10 bases and 7 bases, there was a span of 17 bases. As DNA, the CDR3 is TGTGCCACCCTCATGGGGGGCTGGAATTCACCCCTCCACTTT. Its protein product is CATLMGGWNSPLHF.

In its sample, this clonotype ranks as medium-sized. This chain connects TRBV11-3 to TRBJ1-2; TRBD1 is a possible D gene (5 bases). V lost 6 bases to trimming and J lost 3 bases, with 14 bases between them. Per the germline V gene, CDR1 is SGHNT and CDR2 is YENEEA. CDR3 length equals 14 residues. CDR3 amino acids: CASSRAGTDYGYTF. The CDR3 bases are TGTGCCAGCAGTCGCGCCGGGACGGACTATGGCTACACCTTC. Full variable domain (rest looked up from reference TRBV11-3 and TRBJ1-2): EAGVVQSPRYKIIEKKQPVAFWCNPISGHNTLYWYLQNLGQGPELLIRYENEEAVDDSQLPKDRFSAERLKGVDSTLKIQPAELGDSAVYLCASSRAGTDYGYTFGSGTRLTVV.

This clonotype was seen at least ten times. This sequence joins TRBV9 and TRBJ2-3; 8 nucleotides agree with TRBD2. Trimming cost V 4 bases and J 6 bases; bases outside gene matches: 10. Germline CDR1 SGDLS, CDR2 YYNGEE. This CDR3 region has 15 residues. CDR3 sequence (DNA): TGTGCCAGCAGCCCTCGAAGCGGGAGTATCGATACGCAGTATTTT. The encoded protein is CASSPRSGSIDTQYF.

Relative to its sample, this clonotype is medium-sized (0.01 to 0.1%). The rearrangement joins TRBV2 to TRBJ1-2; D not resolved. Germline loops: CDR1 SNHLY, CDR2 FYNNEI. The ends were cut back, 10 bases at V and 4 bases at J, with 13 bases in the middle. The CDR3 covers 12 residues. The CDR3 coding sequence is TGTGCCACCGCGTCCTCATTCTATGGCTACACCTTC. Translating it yields CATASSFYGYTF.

This clonotype has at least ten counts. V usage is TRBV20-1 and J usage is TRBJ2-2; possibly TRBD1 for D (6 bases). The germline V and J ends were trimmed by 6 bases and 0 bases, with 11 bases remaining between them. CDR3 length equals 14 residues. Germline-derived CDR1 and CDR2 are DFQATT and SNEGSKA (reference sequence). CDR3 in amino acids: CSAWTAANTGELFF. The DNA of the CDR3 is TGCAGTGCCTGGACAGCCGCGAACACCGGGGAGCTGTTTTTT.

By frequency in the sample, this clonotype is medium-sized. The chain employs TRBV20-1 and TRBJ2-3, with D tentatively TRBD1 (6 bases). V shed 1 base and J shed 2 bases, with 16 bases lying between them. The CDR3 runs to 16 residues. CDR1 is DFQATT, CDR2 SNEGSKA, per germline (reference sequence). The CDR3 bases are TGCAGTGCTAGAGGGGGGCCAGCGCCCCTCACAGATACGCAGTATTTT. Its protein is CSARGGPAPLTDTQYF.

This clonotype has a count of ten or more. The chain recombines TRBV28 with TRBJ1-3; 7 bases are a match to TRBD1. This CDR3 region has 16 residues. V was clipped by 1 base and J by 0 bases; unmatched bases: 3. CDR1 MDHEN and CDR2 SYDVKM come from the germline V gene. The CDR3 DNA is TGTGCCAGCAGTTTATCAGGGGGAACCTCTGGAAACACCATATATTTT. Protein: CASSLSGGTSGNTIYF.

The rearrangement joins TRBV3-1 to TRBJ2-1; no definite D call. Germline CDR1 is LGHDT and CDR2 is YNNKEL (reference sequence). V lost 0 bases and J 11 bases, leaving 17 bases between the germline ends. The CDR3 has 15 amino acids. The CDR3 nucleotides are TGTGCCAGCAGCCAAGACTCAAGGGCGGCCCGCCAGCAGTTCTTC. Translation gives CASSQDSRAARQQFF.

This clonotype occurred many times. This rearrangement joins TRBV20-1 to TRBJ2-3, with 8 bases matching TRBD2. Germline V lookup: CDR1 DFQATT, CDR2 SNEGSKA (reference sequence). Trimming at V came to 0 bases and at J to 6 bases, leaving 8 bases not matched to a gene. CDR3 length equals 15 residues. The CDR3 spells CSAREFGLAGDTQYF. Written as DNA, the CDR3 is TGCAGTGCTAGAGAATTTGGGCTAGCGGGCGATACGCAGTATTTT.

This clonotype rates as medium-sized. The chain employs TRBV10-3 and TRBJ1-2; maybe TRBD1 (5 bases). The germline V and J ends were trimmed by 3 bases and 8 bases, with 10 bases remaining between them. Germline assignment: CDR1 ENHRY and CDR2 SYGVKD. The CDR3 extends over 12 amino acids. The CDR3 protein is CAISDRDGGYTF. In DNA, the CDR3 is TGTGCCATCAGTGACAGGGATGGCGGCTACACCTTC.

This clonotype was observed many times. This sequence joins TRBV10-3 and TRBJ2-5; 8 bases align to TRBD2. The germline V gene has CDR1 ENHRY and CDR2 SYGVKD. V gave up 0 bases and J gave up 5 bases; unmatched junction bases: 5. This CDR3 region has 15 residues. DNA for the CDR3: TGTGCCATCAGTGAGTCAACTAGCGGAGAGGAGACCCAGTACTTC. Translation: CAISESTSGEETQYF.

The genes are TRBV3-1 and TRBJ2-7, with D perhaps TRBD2 (6 bases). Looked up from germline, CDR1 is LGHDT and CDR2 is YNNKEL (reference sequence). This CDR3 is built from 14 residues. V lost 1 base, J lost 2 bases, and 9 bases lay in between. As DNA, the CDR3 is TGTGCCAGCAGCCAAGTGGCGGGGCCCTACGAGCAGTACTTC. Amino acid sequence: CASSQVAGPYEQYF.

By share of the sample, this clonotype is medium-sized. The chain uses TRBV5-4 and TRBJ1-1, with D uncertain. The germline V gene has CDR1 SGHNT and CDR2 YYREEE (reference sequence). V was trimmed by 0 bases and J by 7 bases, leaving 7 bases between them. The CDR3 consists of 12 residues. CDR3 in DNA: TGTGCCAGCAGCTTGGGTGAATTTGAAGCTTTCTTT. Residues: CASSLGEFEAFF.

This clonotype was seen only a few times. This chain uses TRBV18 with TRBJ2-2; TRBD1 is a possible D gene (7 bases). Between the trimmed V and J ends, which lost 3 bases and 0 bases, there was a span of 11 bases. The CDR3 sequence is 16 residues long. CDR1 is KGHSH, CDR2 LQKENI, per germline. The CDR3 nucleotides are TGTGCCAGCTCACCGGGGGGACAGACGAACACCGGGGAGCTGTTTTTT. It encodes CASSPGGQTNTGELFF.

This clonotype occurred a few times. The V call is TRBV6-5, the J call TRBJ1-1; D is unresolved. Trimming took 6 bases from V and 4 from J, leaving 12 bases between them. The CDR3 has 13 residues. Germline CDR1 MNHEY, CDR2 SVGAGI. This CDR3 is CASRPSWGTEAFF. CDR3 sequence (DNA): TGTGCCAGCAGGCCCTCTTGGGGCACTGAAGCTTTCTTT.

This clonotype was observed many times. The V and J genes are TRBV18 and TRBJ2-7, with D perhaps TRBD1 (5 bases). The germline CDR1 and CDR2 sequences are KGHSH and LQKENI. V lost 2 bases, J lost 4 bases, and 15 bases lay in between. The CDR3 sequence is 15 residues long. The CDR3 here is CASSPGRGGEYEQYF. CDR3 nucleotides: TGTGCCAGCTCACCAGGTAGGGGCGGAGAATACGAGCAGTACTTC.

The sample holds many counts of this clonotype. The V call is TRBV5-6, the J call TRBJ2-3, with TRBD2 matching 10 bases. V dropped 5 bases and J dropped 4; count of bases not matched to a gene: 13. From germline, CDR1 is SGHDT and CDR2 YYEEEE. This CDR3 has 17 residues. The CDR3 loop reads CASSSASGRSWADTQYF. CDR3 in DNA: TGTGCCAGCAGTTCGGCTAGCGGGAGAAGTTGGGCAGATACGCAGTATTTT. Full variable domain (outside the CDR3, taken from reference TRBV5-6 and TRBJ2-3): DAGVTQSPTHLIKTRGQQVTLRCSPKSGHDTVSWYQQALGQGPQFIFQYYEEEERQRGNFPDRFSGHQFPNYSSELNVNALLLGDSALYLCASSSASGRSWADTQYFGPGTRLTVL.

The genes are TRBV29-1 and TRBJ2-1; D unclear. The V and J ends lost 4 bases and 9 bases respectively, with 13 bases between them. The CDR3 loop spans 12 amino acids. Germline-derived CDR1 and CDR2 are SQVTM and ANQGSEA. DNA for the CDR3: TGCAGCGTTGTCGGCGGTGGCGGTGAGCAGTTCTTC. It yields the protein CSVVGGGGEQFF.

The chain joins TRBV29-1 to TRBJ1-1; 8 bases are a match to TRBD1. V shed 5 bases and J 2 bases; nucleotides not matched to a gene: 13. The CDR3 covers 16 residues. CDR1 and CDR2 from the germline V gene are SQVTM and ANQGSEA. The CDR3 nucleotides are TGCAGCGTTACGGGGGCAGGGGGCTCTTCTAACACTGAAGCTTTCTTT. Residues: CSVTGAGGSSNTEAFF.

This clonotype came up many times. The chain carries TRBV5-8 and TRBJ2-7, with D possibly TRBD2 on 5 matching bases. The CDR3 is 13 residues long. From germline, CDR1 is SGHTS and CDR2 YDEGEE. Trimming took off 2 bases at V and 5 bases at J, with 11 bases between the two ends. CDR3 protein: CASSFGQEDEQYF. CDR3 coding DNA: TGTGCCAGCAGCTTTGGCCAGGAGGACGAGCAGTACTTC.

This clonotype has at least ten counts. This chain joins TRBV7-2 and TRBJ2-5; 9 bases line up with TRBD2. This CDR3 spans 15 amino acids. V was clipped by 6 bases and J by 1 base; unmatched bases: 6. The V gene's germline CDR1 is SGHTA and CDR2 FQGNSA. CDR3 nucleotides: TGTGCCAGCAGTGCTAGCGGGGCCACCCAAGAGACCCAGTACTTC. Protein product: CASSASGATQETQYF.

This clonotype was found many times. The chain carries TRBV10-2 and TRBJ1-1, with D tentatively TRBD1 (5 bases). The V and J ends lost 6 bases and 1 base respectively, with 18 bases between them. The CDR3 has 16 residues. The germline CDR1 and CDR2 sequences are WSHSY and SAAADI. This CDR3 is CASSAGGTVENTEAFF. CDR3 DNA: TGCGCCAGCAGCGCCGGGGGGACGGTGGAGAACACTGAAGCTTTCTTT.

This clonotype is termed medium-sized. The J gene is TRBJ2-3, the V gene TRBV20-1, with D perhaps matching TRBD2 (6 bases). This CDR3 is built from 16 residues. CDR1 and CDR2 (germline): DFQATT, SNEGSKA (reference sequence). Trimming took off 1 base at V and 3 bases at J, with 17 bases between the two ends. The DNA for the CDR3 is TGCAGTGCTAGAGGAATCCAGGAGCGGGCTACAGATACGCAGTATTTT. Protein: CSARGIQERATDTQYF.